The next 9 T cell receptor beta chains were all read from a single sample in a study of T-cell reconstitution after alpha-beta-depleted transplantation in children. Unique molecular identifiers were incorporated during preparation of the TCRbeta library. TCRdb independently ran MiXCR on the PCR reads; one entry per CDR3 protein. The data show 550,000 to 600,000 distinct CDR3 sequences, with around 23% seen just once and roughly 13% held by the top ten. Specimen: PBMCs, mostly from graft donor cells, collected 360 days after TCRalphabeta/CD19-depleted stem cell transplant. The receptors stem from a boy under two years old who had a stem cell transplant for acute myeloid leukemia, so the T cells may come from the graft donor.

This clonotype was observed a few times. The CDR3 loop is CATSRVPDWDNEQFF. The CDR3 DNA reads as TGTGCCACCAGCAGAGTGCCGGACTGGGACAATGAGCAGTTCTTC. The chain uses TRBV15 and TRBJ2-1; D perhaps matches TRBD2 (5 bases). This CDR3 contains 15 residues. Germline values: CDR1 LNHNV, CDR2 YYDKDF (reference sequence). Trimming stripped 1 base from V and 5 bases from J, with 12 bases between.

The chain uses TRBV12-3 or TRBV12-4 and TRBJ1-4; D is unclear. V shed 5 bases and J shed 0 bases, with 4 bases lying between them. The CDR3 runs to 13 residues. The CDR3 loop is CASSPATNEKLFF. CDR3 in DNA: TGTGCCAGCAGTCCGGCAACTAATGAAAAACTGTTTTTT.

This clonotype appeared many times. DNA of the CDR3: TGTGCCAGCAGCTACACCAGGAAGGAGACCCAGTACTTC. It specifies CASSYTRKETQYF. This chain links TRBV12-3 or TRBV12-4 with TRBJ2-5, with D unclear. This CDR3 region has 13 residues. The V gene lost 6 bases and the J gene lost 5 bases, with 13 bases spanning the gap.

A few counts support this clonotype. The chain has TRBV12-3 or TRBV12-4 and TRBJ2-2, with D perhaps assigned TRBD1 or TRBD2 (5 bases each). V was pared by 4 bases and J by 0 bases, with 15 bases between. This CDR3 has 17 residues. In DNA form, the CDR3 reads TGTGCCAGCAGTTCGCTCAGGGAGACGCCGAACACCGGGGAGCTGTTTTTT. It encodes CASSSLRETPNTGELFF.

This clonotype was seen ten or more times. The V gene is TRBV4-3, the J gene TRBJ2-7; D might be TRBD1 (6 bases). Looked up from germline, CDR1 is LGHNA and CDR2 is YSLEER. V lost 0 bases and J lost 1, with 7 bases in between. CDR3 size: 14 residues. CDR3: CASSQDQGSYEQYF. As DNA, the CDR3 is TGCGCCAGCAGCCAAGATCAGGGGTCCTACGAGCAGTACTTC.

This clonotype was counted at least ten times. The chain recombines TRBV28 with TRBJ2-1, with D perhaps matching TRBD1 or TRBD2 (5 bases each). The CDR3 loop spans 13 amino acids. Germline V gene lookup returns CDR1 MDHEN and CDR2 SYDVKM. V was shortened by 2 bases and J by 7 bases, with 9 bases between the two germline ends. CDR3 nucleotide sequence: TGTGCCAGCAGTTTAGGGACGCCAAATGAGCAGTTCTTC. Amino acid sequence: CASSLGTPNEQFF. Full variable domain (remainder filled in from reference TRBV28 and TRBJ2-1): DVKVTQSSRYLVKRTGEKVFLECVQDMDHENMFWYRQDPGLGLRLIYFSYDVKMKEKGDIPEGYSVSREKKERFSLILESASTNQTSMYLCASSLGTPNEQFFGPGTRLTVL.

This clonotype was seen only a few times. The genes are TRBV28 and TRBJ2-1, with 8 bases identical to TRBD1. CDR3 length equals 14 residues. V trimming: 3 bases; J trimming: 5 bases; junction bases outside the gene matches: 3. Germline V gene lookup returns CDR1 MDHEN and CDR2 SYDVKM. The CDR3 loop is CASSLQGANNEQFF. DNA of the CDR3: TGTGCCAGCAGTTTGCAGGGGGCCAACAATGAGCAGTTCTTC.

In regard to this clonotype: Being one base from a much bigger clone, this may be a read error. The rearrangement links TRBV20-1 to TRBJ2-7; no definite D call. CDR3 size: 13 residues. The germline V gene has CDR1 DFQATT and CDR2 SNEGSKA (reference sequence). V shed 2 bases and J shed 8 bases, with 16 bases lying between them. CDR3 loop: CSARPPGRYQQYV. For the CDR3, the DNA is TGCAGTGCTAGACCCCCAGGACGTTACCAGCAGTACGTC.

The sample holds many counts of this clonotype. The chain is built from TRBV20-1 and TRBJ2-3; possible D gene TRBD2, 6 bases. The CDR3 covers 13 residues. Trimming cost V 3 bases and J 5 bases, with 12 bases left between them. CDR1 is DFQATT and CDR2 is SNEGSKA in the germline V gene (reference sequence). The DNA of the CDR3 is TGCAGTGCTAGGAGACTAGGCGGAGATACGCAGTATTTT. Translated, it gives CSARRLGGDTQYF.